This is a list of T cell receptor beta chains from one sample in a study of vaccination and CD4 T cells after COVID-19. TCRdb reprocessed the PCR reads with MiXCR, giving one entry per CDR3 protein. The sample yields some 5,500 distinct CDR3 sequences, 62% seen once. The antigens these receptors bind are not known. The sample consisted of CD4+ T cells from blood, cultured in vitro. These receptors were taken from a human donor in good health. The CDR3 runs from the conserved cysteine through the conserved F or W. The order of the fields is D gene, V gene, CDR3 length, J gene, clone size, CDR3 DNA, CDR3 protein. A D gene is named only where the DNA matches it firmly. A row's size may be missing; if present it is once, few, many or a size class.

-	TRBV28	13	TRBJ2-1	-	TGTGCCAGCAGTTCGACGGGGTACAATGAGCAGTTCTTC	CASSSTGYNEQFF
-	TRBV29-1	13	TRBJ1-2	once	TGCAGCGTTGAAAGGAGCCGGGGGTATGGCTACACCTTC	CSVERSRGYGYTF
-	TRBV4-1	16	TRBJ1-5	-	TGCGCCAGCAGCCAAACCGTTACCAGGGGCAATCAGCCCCAGCATTTT	CASSQTVTRGNQPQHF
-	TRBV20-1	11	TRBJ2-7	-	TGCAGTGCTAGAAAAGCGGACGAGCAGTACTTC	CSARKADEQYF
-	TRBV6-2/TRBV6-3	13	TRBJ2-7	-	TGTGCCAGCAGTTACGGAGGGGGCGCCGAGCAGTACTTC	CASSYGGGAEQYF
-	TRBV6-5	15	TRBJ2-7	-	TGTGCCAGCAGTTACTCGGGGGACTCCTCCTACGAGCAGTACTTC	CASSYSGDSSYEQYF
-	TRBV20-1	16	TRBJ1-2	-	TGCAGTGCTAGAGATCTGACTCGGTGGGGGGCAGGAGGCTACACCTTC	CSARDLTRWGAGGYTF
-	TRBV6-2/TRBV6-3	14	TRBJ1-2	-	TGTGCCAGCACCCCGTTTGTAGGACACGATGGCTACACCTTC	CASTPFVGHDGYTF
TRBD1	TRBV20-1	12	TRBJ1-2	few	TGCAGTGCTGATACAGGGGGCTATGGCTACACCTTC	CSADTGGYGYTF
-	TRBV19	15	TRBJ1-2	-	TGTGCCACCAAACCGCAGGGGACGACGAGCTATGGCTACACCTTC	CATKPQGTTSYGYTF
-	TRBV7-9	14	TRBJ1-5	few	TGTGCCAGCAGCGAAGGGTGGGTCAATCAGCCCCAGCATTTT	CASSEGWVNQPQHF
TRBD2	TRBV27	20	TRBJ2-3	few	TGTGCCAGCAGTCCGATAACGTTACTAGCGGGGCCTGCCGAAGCCGGTACGCAGTATTTT	CASSPITLLAGPAEAGTQYF
TRBD1	TRBV27	19	TRBJ1-2	large	TGTGCCAGCAGTTTACAGGGGACAGGGGTCGATTTTGCTAACTATGGCTACACCTTC	CASSLQGTGVDFANYGYTF
-	TRBV27	15	TRBJ1-2	few	TGTGCCAGCATGATGAGGCAGGGGCTAACTTATGGCTACACCTTC	CASMMRQGLTYGYTF
TRBD2	TRBV12-3/TRBV12-4	14	TRBJ2-7	-	TGTGCCAGCAGTTTGACTAGCGGTAACTACGAGCAGTACTTC	CASSLTSGNYEQYF
-	TRBV6-1	11	TRBJ1-2	few	TGTGCCAGCACGATTCTCGGGGGCTACACCTTC	CASTILGGYTF
TRBD2	TRBV28	14	TRBJ2-3	once	TGTGCCAGCACCTTAGCGGGGAACACAGATACGCAGTATTTT	CASTLAGNTDTQYF
TRBD2	TRBV7-2	18	TRBJ2-2	-	TGTGCCAGCAGCTTAGTTTTCCAAGCGGGGGGGCGTACCGGGGAGCTGTTTTTT	CASSLVFQAGGRTGELFF
-	TRBV2	16	TRBJ1-1	-	TGTGCCAGCAGTACAGGGAGGGTGACCGGGGACACTGAAGCTTTCTTT	CASSTGRVTGDTEAFF
-	TRBV24-1	13	TRBJ1-2	-	TGTGCCACCAATCGGGGAAACGGTAATGGCTACACCTTC	CATNRGNGNGYTF
TRBD1	TRBV20-1	16	TRBJ1-2	once	TGCAGTGCTAGAGGCCTAAGAAGGACAGGGGAGGATGGCTACACCTTC	CSARGLRRTGEDGYTF
TRBD1	TRBV20-1	15	TRBJ1-5	-	TGCAGTGCTAGAGCGGGACAGGGGAACAACCAGCCCCAGCATTTT	CSARAGQGNNQPQHF
TRBD1	TRBV6-2/TRBV6-3	13	TRBJ1-2	-	TGTGCCAGCAGTTACCGAGGGGGCGATGGCTACACCTTC	CASSYRGGDGYTF
-	TRBV20-1	14	TRBJ1-5	few	TGCAGTGCTAGAGTTTTGGCGGGCGTATCGCCCCAGCATTTT	CSARVLAGVSPQHF
TRBD2	TRBV5-4	17	TRBJ2-1	-	TGTGCCAGCAGCGCAGGACTAGCGGGGAGCTCCTACAATGAGCAGTTCTTC	CASSAGLAGSSYNEQFF
-	TRBV2	15	TRBJ2-1	-	TGTGCCAGCCGAAGGACGGAAATACTATCCAATGAGCAGTTCTTC	CASRRTEILSNEQFF
-	TRBV20-1	12	TRBJ1-2	-	TGCAGTGCTATACCCAAGAACTATGGCTACACCTTC	CSAIPKNYGYTF
-	TRBV15	13	TRBJ1-3	few	TGTGCCACCAGTAGGGGCTCTGGAAACACCATATATTTT	CATSRGSGNTIYF
-	TRBV30	14	TRBJ1-6	-	TGTGCCTGGAGTGGCACCCGGTGGAATTCACCCCTCCACTTT	CAWSGTRWNSPLHF